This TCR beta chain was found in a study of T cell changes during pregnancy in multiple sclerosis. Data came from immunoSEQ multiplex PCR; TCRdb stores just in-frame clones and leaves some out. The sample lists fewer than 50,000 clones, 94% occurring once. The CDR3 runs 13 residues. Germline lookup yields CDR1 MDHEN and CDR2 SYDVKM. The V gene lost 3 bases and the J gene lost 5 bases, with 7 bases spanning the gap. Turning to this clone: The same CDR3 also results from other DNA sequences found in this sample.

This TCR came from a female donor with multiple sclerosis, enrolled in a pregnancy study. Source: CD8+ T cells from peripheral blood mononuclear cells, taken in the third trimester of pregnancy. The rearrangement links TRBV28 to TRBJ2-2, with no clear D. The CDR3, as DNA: TGTGCCAGCAGTTTTAGGAGAACCGGGGAGCTGTTTTTT. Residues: CASSFRRTGELFF. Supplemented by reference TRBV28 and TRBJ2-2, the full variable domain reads DVKVTQSSRYLVKRTGEKVFLECVQDMDHENMFWYRQDPGLGLRLIYFSYDVKMKEKGDIPEGYSVSREKKERFSLILESASTNQTSMYLCASSFRRTGELFFGEGSRLTVL.